Detailed here is one T cell receptor beta chain. These data are taken from a study of blood T cell repertoires in COVID-19. Study-level information: Italy, Spain and the United States were the sources of the convalescent and acute COVID-19 samples. The cDNA or gDNA used as material had been derived from T cells, B-cell-depleted T cells, or PBMCs.

Study processing details: Estimates of nucleated cell counts were drawn from the amplification of reference gene primers. Some clones are missing from TCRdb's copy, which holds only in-frame ones; the method was immunoSEQ multiplex PCR. The V and J calls and clone size come from that table; D and trimming were worked out from the DNA. The table shows fewer than 85,000 clones, with about nine tenths occurring only once. Germline CDR1 and CDR2: LNHDA and SQIVND (reference sequence). The ends lost 5 bases at V and 0 bases at J; junction bases unmatched: 0. This CDR3 is 14 amino acids long. Input material: peripheral blood. The genes are TRBV19 and TRBJ1-5, with 8 bases lining up with TRBD1. The sequence was obtained from a human donor in a cohort sampled during active COVID-19. In DNA form, the CDR3 reads TGTGCCAGTAGTCAGGGGGCTAGCAATCAGCCCCAGCATTTT. This sequence encodes CASSQGASNQPQHF. Full variable domain (rest looked up from reference TRBV19 and TRBJ1-5): DGGITQSPKYLFRKEGQNVTLSCEQNLNHDAMYWYRQDPGQGLRLIYYSQIVNDFQKGDIAEGYSVSREKKESFPLTVTSAQKNPTAFYLCASSQGASNQPQHFGDGTRLSIL.